The 20 T cell receptor beta chains listed next were all sequenced from one sample in a study of post-analysis software for immune sequencing data. Study results and limitations: Relative to controls, patients had a few TRBV segments at higher frequency, with TRBV5-6, TRBV5-1 and TRBV20-1 among these.

Their cognate antigens are unknown. Libraries were made from TCR beta cDNA, and they carried unique molecular identifiers. One entry per CDR3 protein, called by TCRdb with MiXCR from the PCR reads. This table holds more than 350,000 distinct CDR3 sequences, 39% found once. The sample consisted of blood. The receptors here all came from a girl aged 2 to 9 with multiple sclerosis.

This clonotype was seen more than once but under ten times. CDR3 sequence: CASSHAIDGGLAGDDTQYF. Written as DNA, the CDR3 is TGCGCCAGCAGCCATGCCATAGATGGGGGGCTAGCGGGAGATGATACGCAGTATTTT. The V and J genes are TRBV4-3 and TRBJ2-3; 10 positions match TRBD2. The V segment lost 3 bases and the J segment 6 bases; nucleotides outside the gene matches: 18. The CDR3 runs 19 residues. The germline CDR1 and CDR2 sequences are LGHNA and YSLEER.

The CDR3 reads CASSLRRGQGAYEQYF. The CDR3 DNA sequence: TGTGCCAGCAGTTTAAGGCGGGGACAGGGGGCCTACGAGCAGTACTTC. The chain has TRBV27 and TRBJ2-7, with 11 bases fitting TRBD1. The CDR3 has 16 amino acids. J was trimmed by 2 bases and V by 2 bases; bases with no gene match: 5. Germline V gene lookup returns CDR1 MNHEY and CDR2 SMNVEV (reference sequence).

This clonotype appeared a few times. V usage is TRBV6-5 and J usage is TRBJ2-1; 9 nucleotides match TRBD2. V lost 5 bases, J lost 2 bases, and 7 bases stayed unmatched. Germline V gene lookup returns CDR1 MNHEY and CDR2 SVGAGI. The CDR3 loop spans 16 amino acids. The CDR3 bases are TGTGCCAGCAGTCATAGCGGGAGTGGGCCCTACAATGAGCAGTTCTTC. Its protein product is CASSHSGSGPYNEQFF.

This rearrangement joins TRBV7-9 to TRBJ2-5; no firm D call. The last part of the DNA fits TRBJ2-7 better; the J call may be wrong. Germline V gene sequence: CDR1 SEHNR, CDR2 FQNEAQ (reference sequence). The CDR3 covers 13 residues. The CDR3 DNA reads TGTGCCAGCAGCCTCCCCACCGGGTACGAGCAGTACTTC. Protein: CASSLPTGYEQYF.

The chain uses TRBV25-1 and TRBJ1-6, with 7 nucleotides matching TRBD1. Germline trimming cut 4 bases from V and 2 bases from J; bases unmatched to any gene: 2. The CDR3 sequence is 15 residues long. Germline assignment: CDR1 MGHDK and CDR2 SYGVNS. This CDR3 is CASSGGTAYNSPLHF. CDR3 bases: TGTGCCAGCAGTGGGGGGACAGCCTATAATTCACCCCTCCACTTT.

Many counts were recorded for this clonotype. This sequence joins TRBV5-1 and TRBJ2-5; 7 bases line up with TRBD1. Per the germline V gene, CDR1 is SGHRS and CDR2 is YFSETQ. The CDR3 sequence is 14 residues long. Trimming at V came to 0 bases and at J to 1 base, leaving 0 bases not matched to a gene. CDR3 DNA: TGCGCCAGCAGCTTGGGACAGGGCCAAGAGACCCAGTACTTC. It is translated as CASSLGQGQETQYF.

The gene calls are TRBV29-1 and TRBJ2-7, with TRBD2 matching over 11 bases. Trimming cost V 5 bases and J 2 bases; bases outside gene matches: 5. The CDR3 extends over 14 amino acids. CDR1 and CDR2 (germline): SQVTM, ANQGSEA. The CDR3 loop is CSVYSGRAPYEQYF. CDR3 nucleotide sequence: TGCAGCGTTTATAGCGGGAGGGCCCCCTACGAGCAGTACTTC.

The chain recombines TRBV6-6 with TRBJ2-7; D is unresolved. The CDR3 length is 12 residues. The germline V and J ends were trimmed by 5 bases and 4 bases, with 9 bases remaining between them. Germline loops: CDR1 MNHNY, CDR2 SVGAGI (reference sequence). DNA of the CDR3: TGTGCCAGCAGTAACGGACGGTACGAGCAGTACTTC. It codes for CASSNGRYEQYF.

The gene calls are TRBV9 and TRBJ2-7; perhaps TRBD2 as D (5 bases). V was pared by 3 bases and J by 4 bases, with 14 bases between. CDR1 and CDR2 (germline): SGDLS, YYNGEE. This CDR3 is 14 amino acids long. Here the CDR3 reads CASSDWTELYEQYF. CDR3 nucleotides: TGTGCCAGCAGCGACTGGACTGAACTATACGAGCAGTACTTC.

V gene TRBV9 combines with J gene TRBJ1-2; no definite D call. Trimming removed 3 bases at V and 2 bases at J, with 14 bases between. Germline V gives CDR1 SGDLS, CDR2 YYNGEE. This CDR3 contains 15 residues. The DNA of the CDR3 is TGTGCCAGCAGCGCTCAGACGGCCATGAACTATGGCTACACCTTC. Its translation: CASSAQTAMNYGYTF.

This clonotype was seen a handful of times. J is TRBJ1-2 and V is TRBV4-1; 7 nucleotides match TRBD1. This CDR3 has 13 amino acids. The V segment lost 5 bases and the J segment 4 bases; nucleotides outside the gene matches: 4. The germline V gene encodes CDR1 MGHRA and CDR2 YSYEKL. CDR3 bases: TGCGCCAGCAGCTCTGACAGGGCCTATGGCTACACCTTC. It specifies CASSSDRAYGYTF.

This clonotype appeared a few times. The gene calls are TRBV4-1 and TRBJ2-5; D is possibly TRBD2 (6 bases). Germline V gene sequence: CDR1 MGHRA, CDR2 YSYEKL. The V end lost 4 bases, the J end lost 3 bases, and 15 bases lay between the germline ends. The CDR3 covers 15 residues. The CDR3 region is CASSPAPWGEETQYF. Written as DNA, the CDR3 is TGCGCCAGCAGCCCAGCACCGTGGGGGGAAGAGACCCAGTACTTC.

This clonotype has a handful of counts. The gene calls are TRBV4-3 and TRBJ2-7; D possibly corresponds to TRBD2 (6 bases). CDR3 size: 16 residues. Germline loops: CDR1 LGHNA, CDR2 YSLEER. Trimming pared 0 bases from V and 0 bases from J, leaving 12 bases between. Here the CDR3 DNA reads TGCGCCAGCAGCCAAGACGTAGCGGACCTCTCCTACGAGCAGTACTTC. Residues: CASSQDVADLSYEQYF.

The rearrangement links TRBV7-3 to TRBJ2-3; D uncertain. Germline V gene lookup returns CDR1 SGHTA and CDR2 FQGTGA. The CDR3 sequence is 12 residues long. Trimming removed 1 base at V and 10 bases at J, with 9 bases between. The CDR3: CASSLSPGPQYF. The CDR3 region has the DNA TGTGCCAGCAGCTTAAGTCCGGGCCCGCAGTATTTT.

The rearrangement uses TRBV29-1 and TRBJ2-7; D is uncertain. The ends were cut back, 4 bases at V and 2 bases at J, with 9 bases in the middle. CDR1 SQVTM and CDR2 ANQGSEA come from the germline V gene. The CDR3 is 12 amino acids. In DNA form, the CDR3 reads TGCAGCGTTGGACCCAGCGCCTACGAGCAGTACTTC. This gives the protein CSVGPSAYEQYF.

The CDR3, as DNA: TGTGCCACCAGTGACCCTCAACAAGAGACCCAGTACTTC. Its translation is CATSDPQQETQYF. The chain is built from TRBV24-1 and TRBJ2-5, with D unclear. Germline V gene lookup returns CDR1 KGHDR and CDR2 SFDVKD. The CDR3 runs 13 residues. Trimming cost V 4 bases and J 2 bases, with 7 bases left between them.

The chain links TRBV12-3 or TRBV12-4 to TRBJ2-1, with TRBD2 as a possible D gene (6 bases). This CDR3 is 17 amino acids long. V was clipped by 4 bases and J by 2 bases, with 18 bases between them. In nucleotides, the CDR3 is TGTGCCAGCAGTTCGAAGCCGGGACTTTATACCTACAATGAGCAGTTCTTC. This translates into CASSSKPGLYTYNEQFF.

This clonotype was detected a few times. The V call is TRBV5-1, the J call TRBJ2-3; 9 positions agree with TRBD2. Looked up from germline, CDR1 is SGHRS and CDR2 is YFSETQ. This CDR3 has 17 amino acids. V lost 1 base to trimming and J lost 2 bases; unmatched junction nucleotides: 8. CDR3 nucleotides: TGCGCCAGCAGCTTGATGATAGCGGGGGACTCCACAGATACGCAGTATTTT. Translating it yields CASSLMIAGDSTDTQYF.

V gene TRBV24-1 combines with J gene TRBJ2-5; either TRBD1 or TRBD2 may fit D (5 bases each). This CDR3 is built from 13 residues. V was pared by 7 bases and J by 2 bases, with 10 bases between. Per the germline V gene, CDR1 is KGHDR and CDR2 is SFDVKD. The DNA of the CDR3 is TGTGCCACCAGCCCGGGACCACAAGAGACCCAGTACTTC. It is translated as CATSPGPQETQYF.

This clonotype has a handful of counts. CDR3 bases: TGTGCCAGCAGCTTAGCGCTCCCTTCGACCTCTTTCTACGAGCAGTACTTC. Translated, it gives CASSLALPSTSFYEQYF. V and J are TRBV7-2 and TRBJ2-7; D gene ambiguous. The CDR3 has 17 residues. Germline-derived CDR1 and CDR2 are SGHTA and FQGNSA. V was shortened by 0 bases and J by 3 bases, with 18 bases between the two germline ends.